These 17 T cell receptor beta chains were all obtained from the same sample, sequenced in a study of control samples from healthy donors and cancer patients. Profiled with immunoSEQ multiplex PCR; TCRdb holds only in-frame clones, not every one. The sample records tens of thousands of clones, approximately 89% being singletons. The sample taken for sequencing was blood. The receptors come from a man aged 45-60 years in good health.

This rearrangement joins TRBV24-1 to TRBJ1-5; a possible D gene is TRBD1 (5 bases). With 4 bases removed from V and 3 bases from J, the gap between germline ends came to 9 bases. The CDR3 loop spans 14 amino acids. Germline loops: CDR1 KGHDR, CDR2 SFDVKD. Written as DNA, the CDR3 is TGTGCCACCAGTGAAGGGACGCTCAATCAGCCCCAGCATTTT. Amino acid sequence: CATSEGTLNQPQHF.

The CDR3 coding sequence is TGTGCCAGCAGCTCCCTCGCGGGGGGTCAGGGAACTTTCTTT. This translates into CASSSLAGGQGTFF. The V call is TRBV7-2, the J call TRBJ1-1; TRBD1 is a possible D gene (5 bases). Deletions cut 4 bases from V and 12 bases from J, with 21 bases between. From germline, CDR1 is SGHTA and CDR2 FQGNSA. The CDR3 has 14 residues.

The genes are TRBV6-1 and TRBJ1-5; 9 bases are shared with TRBD1. The germline gives CDR1 MNHNS, CDR2 SASEGT. V gave up 2 bases and J gave up 4 bases; unmatched junction bases: 6. CDR3 length: 16 amino acids. The CDR3 region has the DNA TGTGCCAGCAGTGAAAGGCCGGGACAGGGTAATCAGCCCCAGCATTTT. Its translation is CASSERPGQGNQPQHF.

In nucleotides, the CDR3 is TGTGCCAGCAGCACTGACAGGGGCGAGCAGTACTTC. It yields the protein CASSTDRGEQYF. This rearrangement joins TRBV7-8 to TRBJ2-7; TRBD1 matches at 8 bases. The length of the CDR3 is 12 residues. The trim removed 5 bases at V and 6 bases at J, leaving 3 bases unmatched. Germline V gene lookup returns CDR1 SGHVS and CDR2 FQNEAQ.

V usage is TRBV5-1 and J usage is TRBJ1-2, with D hard to call. This CDR3 spans 13 amino acids. Trimming removed 0 bases at V and 6 bases at J, with 9 bases between. Germline CDR1 and CDR2: SGHRS and YFSETQ. CDR3 amino acids: CASSLAAFHGYTF. In DNA form, the CDR3 reads TGCGCCAGCAGCTTGGCGGCTTTTCATGGCTACACCTTC.

The chain links TRBV3-1 (or the pseudogene TRBV3-2) to TRBJ2-6, with D uncertain. In germline, CDR1 is LGHDT, CDR2 YNNKEL (reference sequence). The V end lost 0 bases, the J end lost 3 bases, and 12 bases lay between the germline ends. The CDR3 is 17 residues long. The CDR3 loop is CASSQERSGFGANVLTF. The CDR3 DNA reads as TGTGCCAGCAGCCAAGAGAGATCGGGCTTTGGGGCCAACGTCCTGACTTTC.

The CDR3 DNA reads as TGTGCCAGCAGTGAACGGGGGGCCAACTATAATTCACCCCTCCACTTT. Amino acid sequence: CASSERGANYNSPLHF. The chain employs TRBV2 and TRBJ1-6, with D possibly TRBD1 on 6 matching bases. The germline V gene has CDR1 SNHLY and CDR2 FYNNEI. Trimming removed 2 bases at V and 3 bases at J, with 11 bases between. The CDR3 runs 16 residues.

The rearrangement uses TRBV19 and TRBJ1-6; D is ambiguous. Germline V CDR1 and CDR2: LNHDA, SQIVND (reference sequence). V lost 5 bases and J lost 8, with 10 bases in between. This CDR3 comprises 13 residues. CDR3 sequence (DNA): TGTGCCAGTAGTGACGCTGAAGATTCACCCCTCCACTTT. Translating gives CASSDAEDSPLHF.

The chain links TRBV5-1 to TRBJ1-2; 8 nucleotides agree with TRBD1. Germline lookup yields CDR1 SGHRS and CDR2 YFSETQ. With 3 bases clipped from V and 1 base from J, the junction kept 8 bases outside the gene matches. This CDR3 contains 16 residues. This CDR3 is CASSSYRDRRNYGYTF. The CDR3 DNA sequence: TGCGCCAGCAGCTCTTACCGGGACAGGCGTAACTATGGCTACACCTTC.

This clone was found once. The chain uses TRBV18 and TRBJ1-6, with D possibly being TRBD1 (6 bases). In germline, CDR1 is KGHSH, CDR2 LQKENI. The CDR3 has 16 amino acids. V lost 1 base and J lost 7, with 14 bases in between. The DNA of the CDR3 is TGTGCCAGCTCACCACAGGGTCCAGGGACAAATTCACCCCTCCACTTT. Its translation is CASSPQGPGTNSPLHF.

The V gene is TRBV11-3, the J gene TRBJ2-5; 7 bases match TRBD2. Germline values: CDR1 SGHNT, CDR2 YENEEA. With V trimmed by 4 bases and J by 5 bases, 7 bases remained unmatched. The CDR3 has 14 amino acids. The CDR3 region is CASSSTGGSETQYF. DNA for the CDR3: TGTGCCAGCAGCTCAACGGGGGGAAGTGAGACCCAGTACTTC. Looking up the rest from reference TRBV11-3 and TRBJ2-5 gives the full variable domain: EAGVVQSPRYKIIEKKQPVAFWCNPISGHNTLYWYLQNLGQGPELLIRYENEEAVDDSQLPKDRFSAERLKGVDSTLKIQPAELGDSAVYLCASSSTGGSETQYFGPGTRLLVL.

In regard to this clone: Other DNA sequences within the sample encode an identical CDR3. This chain joins TRBV9 and TRBJ1-6; D not resolved. Germline V gene data show CDR1 as SGDLS and CDR2 as YYNGEE. The CDR3 has 14 amino acids. V was clipped by 2 bases and J by 5 bases, with 8 bases between them. CDR3 sequence: CASSVGGDNSPLHF. The CDR3 DNA reads TGTGCCAGCAGCGTCGGTGGGGATAATTCACCCCTCCACTTT.

The chain couples TRBV6-6 to TRBJ2-7; 8 positions agree with TRBD1. V shed 5 bases, J shed 4 bases, and the junction held 7 bases outside the gene matches. Germline values: CDR1 MNHNY, CDR2 SVGAGI (reference sequence). The CDR3 sequence is 14 residues long. CDR3 nucleotide sequence: TGTGCCAGCAGTCGATCGACAGGGGTGTACGAGCAGTACTTC. Its translation: CASSRSTGVYEQYF.

The chain recombines TRBV25-1 with TRBJ2-7, with 10 nucleotides matching TRBD1. Trimming took 1 base from V and 4 from J; bases not matched to a gene: 4. The CDR3 sequence is 15 residues long. Germline V lookup: CDR1 MGHDK, CDR2 SYGVNS. CDR3 region: CASSEWGQGNYEQYF. CDR3 nucleotides: TGTGCCAGCAGTGAATGGGGACAGGGGAATTACGAGCAGTACTTC.

The genes are TRBV2 and TRBJ2-2; 8 positions match TRBD1. V gave up 6 bases and J gave up 4 bases; unmatched junction bases: 7. This CDR3 region has 15 residues. CDR1 and CDR2 from the germline V gene are SNHLY and FYNNEI. CDR3 nucleotide sequence: TGTGCCAGCAGAGAGACAGGGGTCGTCACCGGGGAGCTGTTTTTT. Translation gives CASRETGVVTGELFF.

The chain couples TRBV19 to TRBJ1-2; D is unresolved. CDR3 size: 15 residues. The V gene's germline CDR1 is LNHDA and CDR2 SQIVND (reference sequence). The V and J ends lost 9 bases and 4 bases respectively, with 21 bases between them. The CDR3 is CASNQGPSGSYGYTF. The CDR3 DNA reads TGTGCCAGCAACCAAGGCCCGAGCGGATCCTATGGCTACACCTTC.

The chain is built from TRBV3-1 (or the pseudogene TRBV3-2) and TRBJ1-2, with D maybe TRBD1 (5 bases). Trimming removed 4 bases from V and 1 base from J, with 10 bases in between. Germline loops: CDR1 LGHDT, CDR2 YNNKEL (reference sequence). This CDR3 region has 14 residues. CDR3 loop: CASSLGGGNYGYTF. The DNA of the CDR3 is TGTGCCAGCAGCCTGGGTGGGGGTAACTATGGCTACACCTTC.